A single sample is the source of the 5 T cell receptor beta chains below, sequenced in a study of T cell responses to AZD1222 COVID-19 vaccine. TCRdb's table, derived via immunoSEQ multiplex PCR, lists solely in-frame clones and lacks some. The sample lists 110,000 or so clones; about 91% were seen once. Sequenced material: peripheral blood, taken 28 days after the second AZD1222 dose. The receptors come from an adult who received the AZD1222 COVID-19 vaccine.

The rearrangement links TRBV4-3 to TRBJ1-2; possibly TRBD1 for D (5 bases). The CDR3 loop spans 15 amino acids. Germline lookup yields CDR1 LGHNA and CDR2 YSLEER. Trimming took off 0 bases at V and 3 bases at J, with 11 bases between the two ends. CDR3 amino acids: CASSQDRGRDYGYTF. CDR3 in DNA: TGCGCCAGCAGCCAAGATAGAGGCAGGGACTATGGCTACACCTTC.

This chain uses TRBV2 with TRBJ1-4; TRBD1 matches at 8 bases. V lost 7 bases to trimming and J lost 8 bases; unmatched junction nucleotides: 6. The CDR3 covers 13 residues. CDR1 SNHLY and CDR2 FYNNEI come from the germline V gene. CDR3 nucleotide sequence: TGTGCCAGCAAACGGGACAGGATGGAAAAACTGTTTTTT. It specifies CASKRDRMEKLFF.

The chain uses TRBV4-2 and TRBJ1-6; D unclear. Germline V lookup: CDR1 LGHNA, CDR2 YNFKEQ. The CDR3 runs 17 residues. Trimming took 0 bases from V and 2 from J, leaving 11 bases between them. This CDR3 is CASSQDPTTPYNSPLHF. The CDR3 nucleotides are TGTGCCAGCAGCCAAGATCCAACGACCCCCTATAATTCACCCCTCCACTTT.

The CDR3 spells CASSERRAGSGNTIYF. CDR3 nucleotides: TGTGCCAGCAGTGAAAGAAGGGCCGGGTCGGGAAACACCATATATTTT. The chain employs TRBV6-1 and TRBJ1-3, with no clear D. The germline V gene encodes CDR1 MNHNS and CDR2 SASEGT. The CDR3 contains 16 residues. The V end was cut by 2 bases, the J end by 4 bases, with 15 bases between.

CDR3 in amino acids: CASSALLTVTDTQYF. The CDR3 coding sequence is TGTGCCAGCAGCGCACTACTGACTGTCACAGATACGCAGTATTTT. The rearrangement uses TRBV7-9 and TRBJ2-3, with unresolved D. Per germline, CDR1 SEHNR and CDR2 FQNEAQ (reference sequence). There are 15 residues in the CDR3. The V end lost 5 bases, the J end lost 2 bases, and 14 bases lay between the germline ends.